This TCR beta chain emerged from a study of CD8+CD57+ T cells in acquired aplastic anemia. Profiling that covered TCR beta VDJ and CDR3 relied on genomic DNA as its template. TCRdb re-called the reads with MiXCR, one entry per CDR3 protein. This sample carries some 190,000 distinct CDR3 sequences, approximately 49% of them seen once, and the ten largest clones take roughly 15%. The TCR originated in a human donor in good health, serving as a control. Sequencing was done on a sample of sorted CD4+, CD8+, or CD8+CD57+ T cells (not recorded which) from PBMCs.

For the CDR3, the DNA is TGTGCCAGCAGCCAACCGGGACTAGCGGTACAAGAGACCCAGTACTTC. Translation gives CASSQPGLAVQETQYF. The V and J genes are TRBV2 and TRBJ2-5; the match to TRBD2 covers 11 bases. This CDR3 contains 16 residues. The V gene end was trimmed by 6 bases and the J gene end by 2 bases; junction bases not matched to a gene: 8. From germline, CDR1 is SNHLY and CDR2 FYNNEI.